These 18 T cell receptor beta chains share one sample of origin, sequenced in a study of Ad26.COV2.S vaccination and SARS-CoV-2 variants (dated by TCRdb to the early 2020s). The treatment or condition label, as the study defines it: 15 to 20 received Ad26.COV2.S at low or high dose, single or two shots; several received placebo; per-sample allocation not given. For vaccine and placebo recipients, repertoires were sequenced using samples collected on day 63 after the first injection. Library method: the immunoSEQ multiplex PCR assay. In TCRdb, the immuneACCESS table is reduced to in-frame sequences with V and J assigned. These tables do not hold every clone; where another copy was compared, an unresolved V gene accounts for under half, and the others remain unexplained. This sample comprises about 350,000 clones, around 87% of them detected only once. 3.4% of the sample is held by the ten biggest clonotypes.

The sample was peripheral blood, taken in a trial of Ad26.COV2.S vaccine versus placebo. These receptors all come from a person aged 18 to 59 who received the Ad26.COV2.S COVID-19 vaccine or a placebo.

The genes are TRBV9 and TRBJ1-6, with TRBD1 as a possible D gene (6 bases). CDR3 length: 15 residues. The germline V and J ends were trimmed by 0 bases and 5 bases, with 9 bases remaining between them. CDR1 and CDR2 from the germline V gene are SGDLS and YYNGEE. The CDR3 nucleotides read TGTGCCAGCAGCGTAGGGGGGGCTAATAATTCACCCCTCCACTTT. It is translated as CASSVGGANNSPLHF.

The chain couples TRBV5-1 to TRBJ1-6, with TRBD1 matching over 8 bases. Per the germline V gene, CDR1 is SGHRS and CDR2 is YFSETQ. Trimming removed 4 bases from V and 10 bases from J; junction bases left unmatched: 10. The CDR3 has 15 residues. CDR3 residues: CASSPDGQGNSPLHF. Here the CDR3 DNA reads TGCGCCAGCAGCCCTGATGGACAGGGTAACTCACCCCTCCACTTT.

The gene calls are TRBV6-4 and TRBJ1-1, with unresolved D. Germline values: CDR1 MRHNA, CDR2 SNTAGT. This CDR3 region has 14 residues. The ends were cut back, 0 bases at V and 1 base at J, with 6 bases in the middle. This CDR3 reads CASSDSGGNTEAFF. CDR3 nucleotide sequence: TGTGCCAGCAGTGACTCTGGCGGGAACACTGAAGCTTTCTTT.

The chain combines TRBV7-4 with TRBJ1-1; D is uncertain. Trimming stripped 2 bases from V and 5 bases from J, with 15 bases between. This CDR3 is built from 15 residues. Germline CDR1 reads SGHVT; CDR2 reads SQSDAQ. The CDR3: CASSLLPRAKTEAFF. The CDR3 DNA sequence: TGTGCCAGCAGCTTACTTCCTAGGGCGAAGACTGAAGCTTTCTTT.

The genes are TRBV5-8 and TRBJ2-7, with D tentatively TRBD2 (8 bases). V was cut by 0 bases and J by 2 bases, with 15 bases left in between. The CDR3 has 16 amino acids. The germline gives CDR1 SGHTS, CDR2 YDEGEE. The CDR3 is CASSLDTGGGTYEQYF. CDR3 nucleotide sequence: TGTGCCAGCAGCTTGGATACGGGAGGGGGCACCTACGAGCAGTACTTC.

The V gene is TRBV5-1, the J gene TRBJ2-3; 13 bases align to TRBD2. Germline V CDR1 and CDR2: SGHRS, YFSETQ. Unmatched junction bases numbered 2, after V lost 0 bases and J lost 4 bases. The CDR3 contains 16 residues. CDR3 in amino acids: CASSLATSGGADTQYF. CDR3 coding DNA: TGCGCCAGCAGCTTGGCCACTAGCGGGGGGGCAGATACGCAGTATTTT.

The rearrangement uses TRBV29-1 and TRBJ2-7; D ambiguous. The CDR3 covers 14 residues. Germline V gene lookup returns CDR1 SQVTM and CDR2 ANQGSEA. V shed 4 bases and J shed 1 base, with 14 bases lying between them. CDR3 sequence (DNA): TGCAGCGTTGCTCCGGAGATCTCTTCCTACGAGCAGTACTTC. Its protein is CSVAPEISSYEQYF.

The chain has TRBV9 and TRBJ1-6; D perhaps matches TRBD1 (5 bases). The germline CDR1 and CDR2 sequences are SGDLS and YYNGEE. Trimming cost V 0 bases and J 14 bases, with 18 bases left between them. The CDR3 covers 15 residues. The CDR3 coding sequence is TGTGCCAGCAGCGTAGAGGGTGGGACCAGTGATACCCTCCACTTT. It codes for CASSVEGGTSDTLHF.

The chain recombines TRBV7-3 with TRBJ2-5; the D is unclear. The CDR3 has 13 residues. Germline V CDR1 and CDR2: SGHTA, FQGTGA. V lost 0 bases, J lost 5 bases, and 7 bases lay in between. The CDR3 nucleotides read TGTGCCAGCAGCTTAACCTCGATGGAGACCCAGTACTTC. It is translated as CASSLTSMETQYF.

The rearrangement uses TRBV30 and TRBJ2-2; D unresolved. CDR3 length: 12 amino acids. Germline loops: CDR1 GTSNPN, CDR2 SVGIG (reference sequence). Trimming cost V 1 base and J 6 bases, with 6 bases left between them. The DNA for the CDR3 is TGTGCCTGGAGTGGTTTGTCCGGGGAGCTGTTTTTT. It is translated as CAWSGLSGELFF.

As to this clone: In the same sample, other DNA sequences code for this CDR3. This chain joins TRBV5-1 and TRBJ2-7; D possibly corresponds to TRBD2 (5 bases). Per germline, CDR1 SGHRS and CDR2 YFSETQ. This CDR3 contains 11 residues. Trimming stripped 4 bases from V and 5 bases from J, with 7 bases between. CDR3 sequence reads: CASSLGDEQYF. The CDR3 bases are TGCGCCAGCAGCCTGGGAGACGAGCAGTACTTC.

The gene calls are TRBV29-1 and TRBJ2-7, with 11 nucleotides matching TRBD2. V shed 4 bases, J shed 2 bases, and the junction held 13 bases outside the gene matches. The CDR3 is 17 residues long. Germline V gene data show CDR1 as SQVTM and CDR2 as ANQGSEA. CDR3 protein: CSVVLYQSTSGAYEQYF. Written as DNA, the CDR3 is TGCAGCGTTGTGCTCTACCAATCGACTAGCGGGGCCTACGAGCAGTACTTC.

This clone was picked up one time. The J gene is TRBJ2-2, the V gene TRBV27; D not resolved. Trimming took off 3 bases at V and 5 bases at J, with 4 bases between the two ends. The length of the CDR3 is 12 residues. In germline, CDR1 is MNHEY, CDR2 SMNVEV (reference sequence). CDR3 nucleotide sequence: TGTGCCAGCAGTTTCTTAACCGGGGAGCTGTTTTTT. This codes for CASSFLTGELFF.

J is TRBJ2-1 and V is TRBV4-1; D may correspond to TRBD1 or TRBD2 (6 bases each). This CDR3 is 16 amino acids long. Trimming shortened V by 0 bases and J by 3 bases, and 12 bases separated the two germline ends. The germline CDR1 and CDR2 sequences are MGHRA and YSYEKL. CDR3 residues: CASSQEYRDFYNEQFF. As DNA, the CDR3 is TGCGCCAGCAGCCAAGAATACAGGGACTTCTACAATGAGCAGTTCTTC.

The V call is TRBV3-1 (or the pseudogene TRBV3-2), the J call TRBJ2-2; D unclear. The V and J ends lost 5 bases and 6 bases respectively, with 16 bases between them. The length of the CDR3 is 15 residues. Germline-derived CDR1 and CDR2 are LGHDT and YNNKEL (reference sequence). DNA for the CDR3: TGTGCCAGCAGCGCCCGCACCGGCTCCGCCGGGGAGCTGTTTTTT. Its protein product is CASSARTGSAGELFF.

The sample holds one count of this clone. The V gene is TRBV5-4, the J gene TRBJ1-4; 8 nucleotides match TRBD1. From germline, CDR1 is SGHNT and CDR2 YYREEE (reference sequence). The length of the CDR3 is 15 residues. V was clipped by 2 bases and J by 2 bases; unmatched bases: 2. Written as DNA, the CDR3 is TGTGCCAGCAGCTTCGACAGGGGCACTAATGAAAAACTGTTTTTT. This encodes CASSFDRGTNEKLFF.

In DNA form, the CDR3 reads TGCGCCAGCAGCCGAAGACAGGGCCCCACTGAAGCTTTCTTT. This translates into CASSRRQGPTEAFF. The rearrangement joins TRBV5-1 to TRBJ1-1; 7 positions agree with TRBD1. Germline assignment: CDR1 SGHRS and CDR2 YFSETQ. The junction had 7 bases not matched to a gene; V was cut back by 4 bases and J by 4 bases. CDR3 size: 14 residues.

This sequence joins TRBV19 and TRBJ1-5; no firm D call. With 3 bases removed from V and 0 bases from J, the gap between germline ends came to 9 bases. CDR3 size: 15 residues. CDR1 LNHDA and CDR2 SQIVND come from the germline V gene (reference sequence). The CDR3 bases are TGTGCCAGTAGTATGGGTGCTTATAGCAATCAGCCCCAGCATTTT. Its protein product is CASSMGAYSNQPQHF. The full variable domain, rest sourced from reference TRBV19 and TRBJ1-5, is DGGITQSPKYLFRKEGQNVTLSCEQNLNHDAMYWYRQDPGQGLRLIYYSQIVNDFQKGDIAEGYSVSREKKESFPLTVTSAQKNPTAFYLCASSMGAYSNQPQHFGDGTRLSIL.